This T cell receptor beta chain derives from a study of blood T cell repertoires in COVID-19 (dated by TCRdb to the early 2020s). For context, the study as a whole: Samples from collaborators originated in the United States, Italy and Spain and spanned both the acute and convalescent phases of COVID-19. A freely available public database, intended as a resource for researchers studying the immune response to SARS-CoV-2, is where the repertoires were released. Samples came from the ongoing ImmuneRACE study (first 160 participants) plus 1,254 subjects from 6 global collaborators. Deeply sampled blood TCRbeta repertoires from subjects exposed to, actively infected with, or recovered from COVID-19 were included in the dataset. The material from the prospective study consisted of cDNA or gDNA derived from T cells, B-cell-depleted T cells, or PBMCs. Sample metadata almost always included a de-identified subject ID, COVID-19 status, age in years and sex. Where available, HLA class I and class II types were taken from metadata supplied by the sample provider and were not determined by assay-based typing.

The CDR3 covers 12 residues, taking in both the cysteine and the phenylalanine. Only CDR3 DNA remains: 36 bases, in frame from the first base. Via the germline V gene, CDR1 is SGHTA and CDR2 FQGNSA. The germline ends are 6 bases apart after V is trimmed by 2 bases and J by 8 bases. General conclusions and limits of the study: Clinical and demographic metadata were provided uncurated, with the amount varying by source and participant.

This clone turned up a few times. The antigen it recognizes is unknown. There are no base qualities to consult, and no much larger clone falls within one base. TCRbeta CDR3 regions were amplified from genomic DNA by means of the immunoSEQ Assay, a bias-controlled multiplex PCR. The paper's data handling went like this. The number of nucleated cells in each sample was estimated by amplification of reference gene primers within the assay. To quantify the absolute abundance of each unique TCRbeta CDR3 rearrangement, sequence reads were collapsed and filtered. For each sample, productive Simpson clonality was calculated by taking the square root of Simpson's diversity index across productive rearrangements. The clones in this table, taken by TCRdb from immuneACCESS, are in-frame only. Not every clone is retained; where verified, under half of the shortfall comes from an unresolved V gene, and the cause of the rest is unknown. Clone size and the V and J calls come from that table; the DNA yielded D and trimming. This sample comprises about 78,000 clones, more than 80% of them detected only once. The ten largest clones take up 0.7% to 0.9% of the sample.

Whole blood was collected in K2EDTA tubes by collaborating institutions according to the institutions' own protocols. For TCRbeta analysis, collaborators shipped samples in one of three forms: frozen whole blood, isolated PBMCs, or DNA extracted from either of those sample types. Sequenced input: peripheral blood. This TCR was recovered from a woman older than 75 with acute or convalescent COVID-19. Here the chain combines TRBV7-2 and TRBJ2-2; the D gene is unclear. The CDR3 protein sequence reads: CASSLRLGELFF. The DNA sequence reads TGTGCCAGCAGCTTACGACTTGGGGAGCTGTTTTTT.